Described below is a single T cell receptor beta chain sequence and its context. Its target is unknown. Profiled with immunoSEQ multiplex PCR; TCRdb holds only in-frame clones, not every one. Of about 72,000 clones in the sample, 75% to 95% are singletons; the top ten hold approximately 6%. This record comes from a study of OX40 agonist ivuxolimab in advanced cancers. Study information: Among those treated, three patients had partial responses, one with hepatocellular carcinoma and two with cutaneous melanoma.

Per germline, CDR1 SGHVS and CDR2 FQNEAQ. The V end lost 2 bases, the J end lost 4 bases, and 5 bases lay between the germline ends. This CDR3 is built from 12 residues. Regarding the study as a whole: The CD4+ and CD8+ T cells in the blood had expanded clonally by week 6 at 0.1 to 3.0 mg/kg. No determination was made of the antigen specificity of the expanded peripheral T cells. Averaged across samples, CD8+ T cells carried more expanded clones than CD4+ did.

Sequences were derived from CD4+ or CD8+ T cells sorted from blood, sampled in a trial of the OX40 agonist ivuxolimab. The chain has TRBV7-8 and TRBJ1-1; the D is unclear. The origin of this receptor is an adult with an advanced solid tumor such as melanoma, head and neck, liver or kidney cancer. This CDR3 is CASSLLRTEAFF. For the CDR3, the DNA is TGTGCCAGCAGCTTACTCCGCACTGAAGCTTTCTTT.